This is a list of T cell receptor beta chains from one sample in a study of OX40 agonist ivuxolimab in advanced cancers. Assay used: immunoSEQ multiplex PCR; TCRdb lists only in-frame clones, some missing. The table shows about 86,000 clones, with 80% to 95% occurring only once. The material sequenced was CD4+ or CD8+ T cells sorted from blood, taken in a trial of the OX40 agonist ivuxolimab. The receptors shown here come from an adult with an advanced solid tumor such as melanoma, head and neck, liver or kidney cancer. Both conserved end residues are part of each CDR3. The order of the fields is D gene, V gene, J gene, clone size, CDR3 DNA, CDR3 protein. The D gene is left open where the match is weak. For some rows the clone size is stated as once, few or many, or as a class when expanded; others skip it.

-	TRBV6-1	TRBJ2-7	once	TGTGCCAGCAGAGAAAGACCGTCCTACGAGCAGTACTTC	CASRERPSYEQYF
-	TRBV19	TRBJ2-6	-	TGTGCCAGTAGGATAGCGATTGGGGCCAACGTCCTGACTTTC	CASRIAIGANVLTF
TRBD2	TRBV30	TRBJ2-7	-	TGTGCCTTAAGGACTAGCGGGATCCACGAGCAGTACTTC	CALRTSGIHEQYF
-	TRBV29-1	TRBJ1-2	-	TGCAGCGTTGGAGATGTTAACTATGGCTACACCTTC	CSVGDVNYGYTF
-	TRBV6-5	TRBJ1-6	-	TGTGCCAGCAGGGACAGTGTTTCACCCCTCCACTTT	CASRDSVSPLHF
TRBD1	TRBV27	TRBJ1-1	-	TGTGCCAGCAGATTCCGGACAGGGAACACTGAAGCTTTCTTT	CASRFRTGNTEAFF
TRBD1	TRBV10-3	TRBJ2-1	-	TGTGCCACCCAGGGGGTCAGAGGGAATGAGCAGTTCTTC	CATQGVRGNEQFF
TRBD2	TRBV5-4	TRBJ2-4	-	TGTGCCAGCAGCTTTCGTCAGGCGGGGGACATTCAGTACTTC	CASSFRQAGDIQYF
TRBD1	TRBV18	TRBJ2-5	-	TGTGCCAGCTCACCGAGAACAGGGGGGCAAGAGACCCAGTACTTC	CASSPRTGGQETQYF
TRBD2	TRBV11-2	TRBJ2-5	-	TGTGCCAGCAGCCCCTCGGGGTGGGGGGGTCAAGAGACCCAGTACTTC	CASSPSGWGGQETQYF
TRBD1	TRBV28	TRBJ1-2	-	TGTGCCAGCAACAGGGACAGAAAAGGCTACACCTTC	CASNRDRKGYTF
TRBD1	TRBV5-1	TRBJ2-5	-	TGCGCCAGCAGCTTGGCCCAGGGGGATGAGACCCAGTACTTC	CASSLAQGDETQYF
-	TRBV18	TRBJ2-1	-	TGTGCCAGCTCACGGGCAGCACCTATCAATGAGCAGTTCTTC	CASSRAAPINEQFF
-	TRBV27	TRBJ2-5	-	TGTGCCAGCAGTCCACCCGGGACAAACCAAGAGACCCAGTACTTC	CASSPPGTNQETQYF
-	TRBV5-6	TRBJ1-5	-	TGTGCCAGCAGCCCCGGGCCCGGGACGGGCAATCAGCCCCAGCATTTT	CASSPGPGTGNQPQHF
TRBD2	TRBV6-6	TRBJ2-7	-	TGTGCCAGCAGACCCAGGGGGACTAGCGGACGGGCCGAGCAGTACTTC	CASRPRGTSGRAEQYF
TRBD1	TRBV28	TRBJ2-7	-	TGTGCCAGCAGTTCTCCGACAGGGATATCCTACGAGCAGTACTTC	CASSSPTGISYEQYF
-	TRBV19	TRBJ2-6	-	TGTGCCAGTAGTATAGAAAGAGGAAAAGTTAAAAGCTCTGGGGCCAACGTCCTGACTTTC	CASSIERGKVKSSGANVLTF
TRBD1	TRBV4-1	TRBJ2-3	-	TGCGCCAGCAGCCAAGCCGGGACAGCGAACACAGATACGCAGTATTTT	CASSQAGTANTDTQYF
-	TRBV10-3	TRBJ2-7	-	TGTGCCATCAGTGCTAAAGGCTGGGAGCAGTACTTC	CAISAKGWEQYF
-	TRBV10-3	TRBJ2-5	-	TGTGCCATCAGCTTAGGGAGGATCGGGGAGACCCAGTACTTC	CAISLGRIGETQYF
-	TRBV4-2	TRBJ1-2	-	TGTGCCAGCAGCCAAGAGTTCCTGCTCTTGGACTACACCTTC	CASSQEFLLLDYTF
-	TRBV9	TRBJ2-7	-	TGTGCCAGCAGCGTAGGAGGGCCAGTTGGGGAGCAGTACTTC	CASSVGGPVGEQYF
TRBD1	TRBV6-1	TRBJ1-4	-	TGTGCCAGCAGTGAACAGGGGGCGCTAGGTGAAAAACTGTTTTTT	CASSEQGALGEKLFF
-	TRBV5-1	TRBJ1-5	once	TGTGCCAGCAGCCGGGGGGGTAAGAGCAATCAGCCCCAGCATTTT	CASSRGGKSNQPQHF
-	TRBV27	TRBJ1-5	-	TGTGCCAGCAGTTGGCAGAACAATCAGCCCCAGCATTTT	CASSWQNNQPQHF
-	TRBV7-2	TRBJ2-7	-	TGTGCCAGCAGCCTTGGACGTAGCTCCTACGAGCAGTACTTC	CASSLGRSSYEQYF
TRBD1	TRBV5-6	TRBJ1-2	-	TGTGCCAGCAGCCGAGGGACAGGGGTTTATGGCTACACCTTC	CASSRGTGVYGYTF
TRBD1	TRBV19	TRBJ1-2	-	TGTGCTAGTATGGCGGGACAGGGAAATGGCTACACCTTC	CASMAGQGNGYTF
TRBD2	TRBV27	TRBJ2-7	-	TGTGCCAGCAGTTTATCGAACGGACCGGGGGGGTACGAGCAGTACTTC	CASSLSNGPGGYEQYF